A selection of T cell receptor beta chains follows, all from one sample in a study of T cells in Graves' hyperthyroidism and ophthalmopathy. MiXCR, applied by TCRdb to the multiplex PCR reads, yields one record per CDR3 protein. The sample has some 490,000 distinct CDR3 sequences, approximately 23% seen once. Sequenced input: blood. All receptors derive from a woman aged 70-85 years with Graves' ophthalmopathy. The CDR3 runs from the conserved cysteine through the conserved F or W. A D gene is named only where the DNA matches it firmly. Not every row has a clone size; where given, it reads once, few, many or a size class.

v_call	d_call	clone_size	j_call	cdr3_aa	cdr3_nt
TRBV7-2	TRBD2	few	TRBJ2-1	CASSLAVSGSSYNEQFF	TGTGCCAGCAGCTTAGCGGTTAGCGGGAGTTCCTACAATGAGCAGTTCTTC
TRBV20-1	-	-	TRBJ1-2	CSGSARRSYGYTF	TGCAGTGGTTCGGCCCGCAGGTCCTATGGCTACACCTTC
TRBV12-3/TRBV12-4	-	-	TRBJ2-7	CASSLAGGAGYEQYF	TGTGCCAGCAGTTTAGCAGGGGGGGCTGGCTACGAGCAGTACTTC
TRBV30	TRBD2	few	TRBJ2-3	CAWTTGGPRDTQYF	TGTGCCTGGACCACGGGGGGACCGAGGGATACGCAGTATTTT
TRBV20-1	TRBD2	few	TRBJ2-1	CSARPHRGRAYNEQFF	TGCAGTGCTAGACCCCACCGGGGGAGGGCCTACAATGAGCAGTTCTTC
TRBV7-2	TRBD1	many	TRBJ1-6	CASSLIPGQVDSPLHF	TGTGCCAGCAGCTTGATTCCGGGACAGGTTGATTCACCCCTCCACTTT
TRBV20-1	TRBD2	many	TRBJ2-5	CSAPTSGRAYETQYF	TGCAGTGCGCCTACTAGCGGGAGGGCCTACGAGACCCAGTACTTC
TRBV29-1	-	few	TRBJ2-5	CSVGETQYF	TGCAGCGTTGGAGAGACCCAGTACTTC
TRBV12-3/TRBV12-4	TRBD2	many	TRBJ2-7	CASSFASGRTSSYEQYF	TGTGCCAGCAGTTTTGCCAGCGGGAGGACTAGCTCCTACGAGCAGTACTTC
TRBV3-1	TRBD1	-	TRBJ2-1	CASSRTGIDKNEQFF	TGTGCCAGCAGCCGGACAGGGATTGATAAGAATGAGCAGTTCTTC
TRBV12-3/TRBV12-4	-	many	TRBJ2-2	CASSPGRPNTGELFF	TGTGCCAGCAGTCCAGGGAGGCCGAACACCGGGGAGCTGTTTTTT
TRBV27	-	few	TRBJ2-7	CTSSLSWTNSYEQHF	TGTACCAGCAGTTTATCGTGGACTAACTCCTACGAGCAGCACTTC
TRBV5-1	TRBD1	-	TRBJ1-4	CASSFGTGATNEKLFF	TGCGCCAGCAGCTTCGGGACAGGGGCAACTAATGAAAAACTGTTTTTT
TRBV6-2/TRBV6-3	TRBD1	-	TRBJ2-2	CAISGQLNTGELFF	TGTGCCATCTCGGGACAGTTAAACACCGGGGAGCTGTTTTTT
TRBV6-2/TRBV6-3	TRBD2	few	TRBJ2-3	CASTGTKTYTDTQYF	TGTGCCAGCACCGGGACTAAGACCTACACAGATACGCAGTATTTT
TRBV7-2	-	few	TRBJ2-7	CASSSGAGYEQYF	TGTGCCAGCAGCTCAGGGGCGGGGTACGAGCAGTACTTC
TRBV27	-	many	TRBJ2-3	CASSSHGTDTQYF	TGTGCCAGCAGTTCCCACGGCACAGATACGCAGTATTTT
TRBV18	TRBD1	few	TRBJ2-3	CASSSTGHTDTQYF	TGTGCCAGCTCTTCGACAGGGCACACAGATACGCAGTATTTT
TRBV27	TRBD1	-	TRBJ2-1	CASRRQGTNNEQFF	TGTGCCAGCAGACGACAGGGAACTAACAATGAGCAGTTCTTC
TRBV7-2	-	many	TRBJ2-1	CASSLAQGAYNEQFF	TGTGCCAGCAGCTTAGCTCAGGGAGCCTACAATGAGCAGTTCTTC
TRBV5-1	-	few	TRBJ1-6	CASSLDGREVSPLHF	TGCGCCAGCAGCTTGGATGGCAGGGAAGTGTCACCCCTCCACTTT
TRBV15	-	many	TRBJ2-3	CATSRDRWNGADTQYF	TGTGCCACCAGCAGAGACCGGTGGAACGGAGCGGATACGCAGTATTTT
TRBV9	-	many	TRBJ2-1	CASSPAGVEQFF	TGTGCCAGCAGCCCGGCAGGGGTTGAGCAGTTCTTC
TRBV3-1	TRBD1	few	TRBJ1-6	CASSHAGGTYNSPLHF	TGTGCCAGCAGCCACGCAGGGGGGACCTATAATTCACCCCTCCACTTT
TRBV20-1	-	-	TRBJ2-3	CSAKAGSTDTQYF	TGCAGTGCTAAGGCGGGCAGCACAGATACGCAGTATTTT
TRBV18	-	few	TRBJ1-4	CASSPATDREKLFF	TGTGCCAGCTCACCTGCGACAGATAGAGAAAAACTGTTTTTT
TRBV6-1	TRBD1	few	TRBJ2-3	CASRRTGVADTQYF	TGTGCCAGCAGGCGGACAGGGGTAGCGGATACGCAGTATTTT
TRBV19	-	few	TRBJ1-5	CASSIVGNQPQHF	TGTGCCAGTAGTATAGTTGGGAATCAGCCCCAGCATTTT
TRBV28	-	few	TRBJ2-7	CASSLFGRGAGYEQYF	TGTGCCAGCAGTTTATTCGGTAGGGGTGCTGGCTACGAGCAGTACTTC
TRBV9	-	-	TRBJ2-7	CASSVDSSDSSREQYF	TGTGCCAGCAGCGTAGATAGTAGCGACTCGTCAAGGGAGCAGTACTTC
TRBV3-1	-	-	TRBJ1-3	CASSRTGLPGNTIYF	TGTGCCAGCAGCAGAACAGGATTACCTGGAAACACCATATATTTT
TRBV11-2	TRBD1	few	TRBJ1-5	CASNIGQGNQPQHF	TGTGCCAGCAACATAGGACAGGGGAACCAGCCCCAGCATTTT
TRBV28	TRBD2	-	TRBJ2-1	CASSLGGLAGINEQFF	TGTGCCAGCAGTTTAGGGGGACTAGCGGGCATTAATGAGCAGTTCTTC
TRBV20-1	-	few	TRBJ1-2	CRGGESVYGYTF	TGCAGGGGGGGGGAGTCGGTCTATGGCTACACCTTC
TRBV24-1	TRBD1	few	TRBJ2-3	CATSDPGQGKQYF	TGTGCCACCAGTGATCCAGGACAGGGGAAGCAGTATTTT
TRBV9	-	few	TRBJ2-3	CASSPPVMDTQYF	TGTGCCAGCAGCCCGCCGGTGATGGATACGCAGTATTTT
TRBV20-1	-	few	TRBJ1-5	CSAGELRQPQHF	TGCAGTGCGGGGGAACTTCGTCAGCCCCAGCATTTT
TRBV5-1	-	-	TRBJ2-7	CASSLGASRTYEQYF	TGCGCCAGCAGCTTGGGAGCTAGCCGGACCTACGAGCAGTACTTC
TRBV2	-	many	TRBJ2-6	CASSLQASGANVLTF	TGTGCCAGCAGCCTACAAGCCTCTGGGGCCAACGTCCTGACTTTC
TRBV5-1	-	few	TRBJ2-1	CARSTQSSYNEQFF	TGCGCCAGGTCGACCCAAAGCTCCTACAATGAGCAGTTCTTC
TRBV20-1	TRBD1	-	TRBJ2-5	CSARDLRDRVPPVQETQYF	TGCAGTGCTAGAGATCTGCGGGACAGGGTGCCCCCCGTTCAAGAGACCCAGTACTTC